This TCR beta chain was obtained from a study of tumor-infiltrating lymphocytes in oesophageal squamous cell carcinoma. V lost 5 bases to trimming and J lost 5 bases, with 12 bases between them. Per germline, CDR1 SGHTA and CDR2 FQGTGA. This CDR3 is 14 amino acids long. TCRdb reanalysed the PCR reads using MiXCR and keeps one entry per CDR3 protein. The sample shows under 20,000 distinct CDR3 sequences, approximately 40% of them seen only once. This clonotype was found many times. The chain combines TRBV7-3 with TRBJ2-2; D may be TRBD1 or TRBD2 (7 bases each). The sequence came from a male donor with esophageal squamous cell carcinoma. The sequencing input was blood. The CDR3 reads CASSAQGGTGELFF. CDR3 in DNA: TGTGCCAGCAGCGCTCAGGGGGGGACCGGGGAGCTGTTTTTT.